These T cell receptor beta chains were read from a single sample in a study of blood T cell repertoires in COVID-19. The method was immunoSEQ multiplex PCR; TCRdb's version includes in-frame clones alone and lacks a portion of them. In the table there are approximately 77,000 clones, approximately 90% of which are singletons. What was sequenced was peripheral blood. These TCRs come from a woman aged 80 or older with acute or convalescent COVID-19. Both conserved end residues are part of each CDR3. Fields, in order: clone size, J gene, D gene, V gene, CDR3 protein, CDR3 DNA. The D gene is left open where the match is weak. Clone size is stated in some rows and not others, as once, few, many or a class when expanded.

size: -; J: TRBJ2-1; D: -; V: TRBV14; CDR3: CASSSMSSYNEQFF; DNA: TGTGCCAGCAGCAGCATGAGCTCCTACAATGAGCAGTTCTTC
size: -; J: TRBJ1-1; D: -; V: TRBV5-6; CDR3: CASSLRWGWGGTEAFF; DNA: TGTGCCAGCAGCTTGCGGTGGGGATGGGGGGGCACTGAAGCTTTCTTT
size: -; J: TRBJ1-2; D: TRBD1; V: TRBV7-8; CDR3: CASSPRQGNNYGYTF; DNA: TGTGCCAGCAGCCCCCGACAGGGCAACAACTATGGCTACACCTTC
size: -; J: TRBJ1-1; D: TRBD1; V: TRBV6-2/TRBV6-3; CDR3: CASSPTGKSTEAFF; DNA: TGTGCCAGCAGTCCGACAGGGAAGAGCACTGAAGCTTTCTTT
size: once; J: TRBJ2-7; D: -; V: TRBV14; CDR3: CASSKGGARSYEQYF; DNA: TGTGCCAGCAGCAAGGGGGGGGCGAGGTCCTACGAGCAGTACTTC
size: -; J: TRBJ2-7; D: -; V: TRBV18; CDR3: CASSAIPDSTYEQYF; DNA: TGTGCCAGCTCAGCTATACCGGACAGCACCTACGAGCAGTACTTC
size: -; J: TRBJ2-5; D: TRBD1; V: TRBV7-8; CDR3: CASSLVLGQVALETQYF; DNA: TGTGCCAGCAGCTTAGTCCTGGGACAGGTGGCCTTAGAGACCCAGTACTTC
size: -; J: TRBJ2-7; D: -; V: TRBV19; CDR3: CASSMKGAATYEQYF; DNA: TGTGCCAGTAGTATGAAAGGGGCCGCGACGTACGAGCAGTACTTC
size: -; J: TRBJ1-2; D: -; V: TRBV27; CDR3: CASSSLDSPFGYGYTF; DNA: TGTGCCAGCAGTTCTCTAGACAGCCCCTTCGGCTATGGCTACACCTTC
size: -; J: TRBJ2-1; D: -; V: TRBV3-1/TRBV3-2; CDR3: CASSQGRGAYNEQFF; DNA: TGTGCCAGCAGCCAAGGGCGCGGGGCTTACAATGAGCAGTTCTTC
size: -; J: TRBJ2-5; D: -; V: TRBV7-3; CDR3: CASSLAAGTAETQYF; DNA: TGTGCCAGCAGCTTAGCTGCTGGGACTGCGGAGACCCAGTACTTC
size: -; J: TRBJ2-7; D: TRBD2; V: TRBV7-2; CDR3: CASSLSGTSGYEQYF; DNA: TGTGCCAGCAGCTTATCAGGGACTAGCGGTTACGAGCAGTACTTC
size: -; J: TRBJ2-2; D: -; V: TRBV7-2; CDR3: CASQRQNTGELFF; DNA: TGTGCCAGCCAGCGCCAGAACACCGGGGAGCTGTTTTTT
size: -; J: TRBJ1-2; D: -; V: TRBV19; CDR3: CASDVDGSNYGYTF; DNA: TGTGCCAGCGACGTAGACGGGTCTAACTATGGCTACACCTTC
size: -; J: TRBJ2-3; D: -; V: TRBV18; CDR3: CASSRETGIFSTDTQYF; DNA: TGTGCCAGCTCACGGGAGACCGGAATCTTTAGCACAGATACGCAGTATTTT
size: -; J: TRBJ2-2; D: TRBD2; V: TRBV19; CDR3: CASSSEAAGRGGELFF; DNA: TGTGCCAGTTCCTCGGAGGCAGCGGGAAGGGGCGGGGAGCTGTTTTTT
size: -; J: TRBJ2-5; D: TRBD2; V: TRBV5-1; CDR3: CASSLGTSGRARETQYF; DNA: TGCGCCAGCAGCTTGGGGACTAGCGGGAGGGCCCGAGAGACCCAGTACTTC
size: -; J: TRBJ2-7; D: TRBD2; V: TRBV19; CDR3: CASSIELAGSYEQYF; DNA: TGTGCCAGTAGTATAGAACTAGCGGGCTCCTACGAGCAGTACTTC
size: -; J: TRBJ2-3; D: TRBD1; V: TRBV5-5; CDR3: CASSLEGAGYDTQYF; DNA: TGTGCCAGCAGCTTGGAGGGGGCAGGGTACGATACGCAGTATTTT
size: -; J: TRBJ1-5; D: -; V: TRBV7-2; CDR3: CASSLGRNSNQPQHF; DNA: TGTGCCAGCAGCTTAGGGCGGAATAGCAATCAGCCCCAGCATTTT
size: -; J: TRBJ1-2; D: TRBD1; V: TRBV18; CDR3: CASSPGQDLNYGYTF; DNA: TGTGCCAGCTCACCCGGACAGGATCTCAACTATGGCTACACCTTC
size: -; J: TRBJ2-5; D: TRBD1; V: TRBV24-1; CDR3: CATSFGTGSQETQYF; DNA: TGTGCCACCAGCTTCGGGACAGGGTCACAAGAGACCCAGTACTTC
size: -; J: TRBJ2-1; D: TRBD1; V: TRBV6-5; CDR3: CASSYSTGISYNEQFF; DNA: TGTGCCAGCAGTTACTCGACAGGGATCTCCTACAATGAGCAGTTCTTC
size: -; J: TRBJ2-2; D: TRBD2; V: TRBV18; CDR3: CASSPPSGRNTGELFF; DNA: TGTGCCAGCTCACCACCAAGCGGGAGGAACACCGGGGAGCTGTTTTTT
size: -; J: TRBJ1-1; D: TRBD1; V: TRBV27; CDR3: CASRGQGSEAFF; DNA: TGTGCCAGCAGAGGACAGGGGTCTGAAGCTTTCTTT
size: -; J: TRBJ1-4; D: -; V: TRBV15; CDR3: CATSRDRATNEKLFF; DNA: TGTGCCACCAGCAGAGACCGGGCAACTAATGAAAAACTGTTTTTT
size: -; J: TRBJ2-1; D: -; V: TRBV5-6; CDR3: CASSLGGAILNEQFF; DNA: TGTGCCAGCAGCTTAGGTGGGGCCATTCTCAATGAGCAGTTCTTC
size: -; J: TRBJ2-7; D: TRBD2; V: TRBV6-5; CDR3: CATGLAGAYEQYF; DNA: TGTGCCACCGGACTAGCGGGCGCCTACGAGCAGTACTTC
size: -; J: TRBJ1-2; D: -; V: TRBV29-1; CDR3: CSVEDPPGNYGYTF; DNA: TGCAGCGTTGAAGATCCTCCGGGGAACTATGGCTACACCTTC
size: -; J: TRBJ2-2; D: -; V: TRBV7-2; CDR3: CASSLEFQRYGELFF; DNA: TGTGCCAGCAGCTTAGAATTTCAGCGGTACGGGGAGCTGTTTTTT
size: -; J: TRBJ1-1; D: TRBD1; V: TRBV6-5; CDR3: CASRGQGAKNTEAFF; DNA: TGTGCCAGCAGGGGACAGGGGGCTAAGAACACTGAAGCTTTCTTT
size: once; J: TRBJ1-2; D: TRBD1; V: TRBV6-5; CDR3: CASKRQGTNYGYTF; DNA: TGTGCCAGCAAACGACAGGGTACTAACTATGGCTACACCTTC
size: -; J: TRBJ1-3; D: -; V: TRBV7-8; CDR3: CASSPGRQRGGNTIYF; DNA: TGTGCCAGCAGCCCGGGTAGACAAAGGGGTGGAAACACCATATATTTT
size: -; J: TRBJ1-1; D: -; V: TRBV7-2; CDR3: CASSTPLEAFF; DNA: TGTGCCAGCAGCACCCCCCTAGAAGCTTTCTTT
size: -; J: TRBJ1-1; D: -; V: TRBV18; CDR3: CASSPGTKLPEAFF; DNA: TGTGCCAGCTCACCAGGGACAAAGCTCCCTGAAGCTTTCTTT
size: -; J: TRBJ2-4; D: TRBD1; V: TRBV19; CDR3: CASSIGGQGVNIQYF; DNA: TGTGCCAGTAGTATAGGTGGACAGGGGGTAAACATTCAGTACTTC
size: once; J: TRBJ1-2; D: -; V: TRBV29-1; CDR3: CSVGGDYGYTF; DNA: TGCAGCGTTGGAGGCGACTATGGCTACACCTTC
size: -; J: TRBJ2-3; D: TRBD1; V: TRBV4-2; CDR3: CATSTGGPGDTQYF; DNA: TGTGCCACTTCCACAGGGGGCCCCGGGGATACGCAGTATTTT
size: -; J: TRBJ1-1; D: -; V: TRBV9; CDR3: CASSVTPGRGTEAFF; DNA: TGTGCCAGCAGCGTGACGCCGGGTCGGGGCACTGAAGCTTTCTTT
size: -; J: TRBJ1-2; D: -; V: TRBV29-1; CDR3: CSVTGSIYGYTF; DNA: TGCAGCGTCACCGGGTCCATCTATGGCTACACCTTC
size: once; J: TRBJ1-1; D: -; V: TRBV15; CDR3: CATSRDSRSTEAFF; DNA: TGTGCCACCAGCAGAGATTCGAGGAGCACTGAAGCTTTCTTT
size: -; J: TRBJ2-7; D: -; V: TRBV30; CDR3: CAWTLQNTYEQYF; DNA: TGTGCCTGGACCCTCCAGAACACCTACGAGCAGTACTTC
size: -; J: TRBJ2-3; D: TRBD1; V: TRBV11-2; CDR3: CASSLAGLGTGGTDTQYF; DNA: TGTGCCAGCAGCTTAGCGGGGTTGGGGACAGGGGGCACAGATACGCAGTATTTT
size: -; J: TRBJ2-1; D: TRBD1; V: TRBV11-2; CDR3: CASSPGTAYNEQFF; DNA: TGTGCCAGCAGCCCTGGGACAGCCTACAATGAGCAGTTCTTC
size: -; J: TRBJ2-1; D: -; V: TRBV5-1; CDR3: CASSLSGGGRIYNEQFF; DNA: TGCGCCAGCAGCTTGTCTGGGGGAGGTCGAATATACAATGAGCAGTTCTTC
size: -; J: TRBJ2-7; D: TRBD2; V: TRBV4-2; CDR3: CASSQLAGGGPEQYF; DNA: TGTGCCAGCAGCCAACTAGCGGGAGGGGGGCCCGAGCAGTACTTC
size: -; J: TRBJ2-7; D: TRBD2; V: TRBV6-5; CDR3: CASSLLAGVSEQYF; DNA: TGTGCCAGCAGCCTACTAGCGGGAGTATCCGAGCAGTACTTC
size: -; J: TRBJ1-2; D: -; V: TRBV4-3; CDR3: CASSQDPLNYGYTF; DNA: TGCGCCAGCAGCCAAGATCCCCTTAACTATGGCTACACCTTC